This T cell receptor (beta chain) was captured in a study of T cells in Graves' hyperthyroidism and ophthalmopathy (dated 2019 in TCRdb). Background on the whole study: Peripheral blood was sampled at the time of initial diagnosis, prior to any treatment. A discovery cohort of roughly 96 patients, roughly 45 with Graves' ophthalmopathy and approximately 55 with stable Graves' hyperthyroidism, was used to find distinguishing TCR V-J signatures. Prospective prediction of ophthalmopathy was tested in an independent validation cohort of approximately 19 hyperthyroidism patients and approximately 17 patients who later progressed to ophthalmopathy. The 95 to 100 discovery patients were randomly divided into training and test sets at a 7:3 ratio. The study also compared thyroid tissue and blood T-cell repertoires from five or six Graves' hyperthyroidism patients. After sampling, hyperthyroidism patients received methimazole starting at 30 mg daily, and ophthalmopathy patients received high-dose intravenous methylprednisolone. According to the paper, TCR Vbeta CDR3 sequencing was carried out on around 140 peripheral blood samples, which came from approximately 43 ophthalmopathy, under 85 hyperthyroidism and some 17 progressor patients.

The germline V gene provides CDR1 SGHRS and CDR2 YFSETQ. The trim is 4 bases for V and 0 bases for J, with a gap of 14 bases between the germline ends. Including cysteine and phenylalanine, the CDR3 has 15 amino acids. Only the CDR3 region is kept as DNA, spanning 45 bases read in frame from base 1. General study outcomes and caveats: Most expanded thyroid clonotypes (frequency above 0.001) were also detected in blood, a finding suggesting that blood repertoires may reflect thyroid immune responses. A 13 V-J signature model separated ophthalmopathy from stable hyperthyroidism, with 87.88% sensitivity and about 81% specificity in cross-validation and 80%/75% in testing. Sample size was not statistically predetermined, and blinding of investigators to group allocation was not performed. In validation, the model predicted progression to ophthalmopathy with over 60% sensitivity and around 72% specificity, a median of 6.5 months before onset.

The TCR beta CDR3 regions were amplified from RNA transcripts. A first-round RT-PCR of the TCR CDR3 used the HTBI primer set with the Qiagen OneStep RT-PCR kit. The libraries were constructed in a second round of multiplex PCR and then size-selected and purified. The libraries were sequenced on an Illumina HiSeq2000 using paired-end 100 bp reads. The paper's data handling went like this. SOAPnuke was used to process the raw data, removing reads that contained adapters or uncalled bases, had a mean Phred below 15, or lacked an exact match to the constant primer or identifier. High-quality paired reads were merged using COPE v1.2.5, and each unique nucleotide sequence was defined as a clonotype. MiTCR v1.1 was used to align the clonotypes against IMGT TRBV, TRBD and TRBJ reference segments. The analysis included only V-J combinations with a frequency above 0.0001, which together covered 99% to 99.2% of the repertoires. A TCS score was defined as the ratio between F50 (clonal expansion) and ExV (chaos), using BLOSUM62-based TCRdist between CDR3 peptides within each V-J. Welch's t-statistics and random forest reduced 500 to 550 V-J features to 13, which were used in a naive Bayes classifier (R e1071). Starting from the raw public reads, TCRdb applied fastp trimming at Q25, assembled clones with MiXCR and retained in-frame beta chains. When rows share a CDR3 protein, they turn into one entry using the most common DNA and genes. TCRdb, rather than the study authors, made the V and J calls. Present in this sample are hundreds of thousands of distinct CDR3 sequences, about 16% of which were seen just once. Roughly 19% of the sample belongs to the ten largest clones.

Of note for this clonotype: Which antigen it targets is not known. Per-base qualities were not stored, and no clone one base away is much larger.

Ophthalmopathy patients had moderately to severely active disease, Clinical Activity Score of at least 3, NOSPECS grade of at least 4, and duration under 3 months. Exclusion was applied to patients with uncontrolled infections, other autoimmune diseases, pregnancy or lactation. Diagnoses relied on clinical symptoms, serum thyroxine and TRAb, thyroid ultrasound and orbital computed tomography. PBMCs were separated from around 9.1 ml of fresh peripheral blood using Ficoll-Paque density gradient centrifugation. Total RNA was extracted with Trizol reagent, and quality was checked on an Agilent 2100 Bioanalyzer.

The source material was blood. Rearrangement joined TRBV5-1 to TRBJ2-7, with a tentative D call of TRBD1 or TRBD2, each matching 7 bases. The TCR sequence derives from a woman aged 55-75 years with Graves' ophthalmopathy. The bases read TGCGCCAGCAGCACCCAGGGGGGGAGCTCCTACGAGCAGTACTTC. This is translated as CASSTQGGSSYEQYF.